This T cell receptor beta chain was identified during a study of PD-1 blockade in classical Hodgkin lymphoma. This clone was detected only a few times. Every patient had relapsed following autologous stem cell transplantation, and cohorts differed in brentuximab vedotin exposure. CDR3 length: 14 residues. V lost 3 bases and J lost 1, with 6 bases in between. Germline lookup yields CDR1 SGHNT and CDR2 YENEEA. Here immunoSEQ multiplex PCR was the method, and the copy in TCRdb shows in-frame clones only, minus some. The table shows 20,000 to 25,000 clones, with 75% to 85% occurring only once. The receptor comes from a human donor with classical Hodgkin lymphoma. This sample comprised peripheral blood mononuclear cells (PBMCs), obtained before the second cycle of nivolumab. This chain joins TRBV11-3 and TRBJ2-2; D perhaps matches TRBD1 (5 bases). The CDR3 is CASSFTGNTGELFF. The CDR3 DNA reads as TGTGCCAGCAGCTTTACAGGGAACACCGGGGAGCTGTTTTTT.